These 21 T cell receptor beta chains originate from one sample sequenced in a study of T cells after yellow fever vaccination. Via MiXCR, TCRdb re-called the 5' RACE reads, giving one row per CDR3 protein. The data show 340,000 or so distinct CDR3 sequences, 9.5% to 15% seen once. The material was CD4+ T cells sorted from PBMCs, obtained 15 days after the yellow fever booster vaccination. The receptors shown here come from a man younger than 35 who received the YFV17D yellow fever vaccine.

The chain is built from TRBV5-5 and TRBJ2-3; weak D call: TRBD1 (7 bases). The CDR3 runs to 13 residues. V was shortened by 7 bases and J by 1 base, with 10 bases between the two germline ends. CDR1 is SGHKS, CDR2 YYEKEE, per germline (reference sequence). The DNA of the CDR3 is TGTGCCAGCGACAGGGAGGGCACAGATACGCAGTATTTT. Translating it yields CASDREGTDTQYF. Together with reference TRBV5-5 and TRBJ2-3, the CDR3 gives the full variable domain: DAGVTQSPTHLIKTRGQQVTLRCSPISGHKSVSWYQQVLGQGPQFIFQYYEKEERGRGNFPDRFSARQFPNYSSELNVNALLLGDSALYLCASDREGTDTQYFGPGTRLTVL.

Many counts were recorded for this clonotype. The gene calls are TRBV3-2 and TRBJ1-1. TRBV3-2 is deemed a pseudogene. This CDR3 is 12 amino acids long. The CDR3 is CASVGMNTEAFF. CDR3 in DNA: TGTGCCAGCGTCGGAATGAACACTGAAGCTTTCTTT.

This clonotype was observed a handful of times. The rearrangement joins TRBV5-1 to TRBJ2-5; TRBD2 matches 15 bases. The V gene's germline CDR1 is SGHRS and CDR2 YFSETQ. The junction had 2 bases not matched to a gene; V was cut back by 0 bases and J by 2 bases. The CDR3 consists of 17 residues. DNA of the CDR3: TGCGCCAGCAGCTTGGCCGGACTAGCGGGGGGGCAAGAGACCCAGTACTTC. This sequence encodes CASSLAGLAGGQETQYF.

V usage is TRBV4-3 and J usage is TRBJ2-6, with TRBD2 identical over 10 bases. The trim removed 4 bases at V and 3 bases at J, leaving 18 bases unmatched. CDR3 length: 21 amino acids. Germline CDR1 and CDR2: LGHNA and YSLEER. The CDR3 sequence: CASSRTMWGSGGAGGANVLTF. In DNA, the CDR3 is TGCGCCAGCAGCCGCACTATGTGGGGCAGCGGGGGGGCAGGTGGGGCCAACGTCCTGACTTTC.

This clonotype was counted only a few times. The rearrangement uses TRBV6-5 and TRBJ1-2, with D maybe TRBD1 (6 bases). Germline values: CDR1 MNHEY, CDR2 SVGAGI. Trimming took 1 base from V and 4 from J, leaving 13 bases between them. The CDR3 runs to 15 residues. Written as DNA, the CDR3 is TGTGCCAGCAGTTACTTTGCAGGGGATCCCTATGGCTACACCTTC. Protein sequence: CASSYFAGDPYGYTF.

The chain employs TRBV21-1 and TRBJ2-1; the D call in the table, TRBD1, was not verified against the DNA. TRBV21-1 is assigned pseudogene status. The CDR3 contains 16 residues. CDR3 amino acids: CASSKAGTGPMDEQFF. The DNA for the CDR3 is TGTGCCAGCAGCAAAGCCGGGACAGGCCCCATGGATGAGCAGTTCTTC.

The chain recombines TRBV12-3 or TRBV12-4 with TRBJ2-2; D call uncertain. This CDR3 comprises 14 residues. V lost 8 bases and J 1 base, leaving 11 bases between the germline ends. The DNA of the CDR3 is TGTGCCAGCTCTACGCACAGGAACACCGGGGAGCTGTTTTTT. It codes for CASSTHRNTGELFF.

The chain couples TRBV4-3 to TRBJ1-2; TRBD1 matches at 8 bases. The CDR3 has 15 amino acids. Germline V gene lookup returns CDR1 LGHNA and CDR2 YSLEER. With V trimmed by 1 base and J by 4 bases, 5 bases remained unmatched. The CDR3 loop is CASSQAGQGGYGYTF. The CDR3 DNA reads TGCGCCAGCAGCCAAGCTGGACAGGGCGGCTATGGCTACACCTTC.

The rearrangement joins TRBV3-1 to TRBJ1-4, with D tentatively TRBD1 (5 bases). There are 18 residues in the CDR3. The V gene's germline CDR1 is LGHDT and CDR2 YNNKEL (reference sequence). The V gene lost 1 base and the J gene lost 8 bases, with 23 bases spanning the gap. The CDR3 loop reads CASSQGLHPVGVNEKLFF. For the CDR3, the DNA is TGTGCCAGCAGCCAAGGCCTCCACCCGGTAGGGGTTAACGAAAAACTGTTTTTT.

This clonotype came up a few times. The chain combines TRBV6-2 or TRBV6-3 with TRBJ1-6; D uncertain. Germline values: CDR1 MNHEY, CDR2 SVGEGT. Trimming cost V 2 bases and J 8 bases, with 4 bases left between them. The CDR3 extends over 12 amino acids. The CDR3 sequence: CASSYQDSPLHF. As DNA, the CDR3 is TGTGCCAGCAGTTACCAGGATTCACCCCTCCACTTT.

This clonotype was seen a few times. J is TRBJ2-5 and V is TRBV28; no firm D call. The CDR3 loop spans 15 amino acids. Germline CDR1 is MDHEN and CDR2 is SYDVKM. Trimming left V 2 bases short and J 4 bases short, with 14 bases between. As DNA, the CDR3 is TGTGCCAGCAGTTTAGACCCGGCGGCTATAGAGACCCAGTACTTC. This translates into CASSLDPAAIETQYF.

The chain has TRBV5-1 and TRBJ2-1; D is unclear. Germline V gene sequence: CDR1 SGHRS, CDR2 YFSETQ. There are 14 residues in the CDR3. The V end was cut by 6 bases, the J end by 0 bases, with 10 bases between. The CDR3 DNA is TGCGCCAGCACCGCGCCGAGCTCCTACAATGAGCAGTTCTTC. This codes for CASTAPSSYNEQFF.

This sequence joins TRBV5-1 and TRBJ1-6; D is ambiguous. Trimming pared 4 bases from V and 0 bases from J, leaving 8 bases between. CDR1 is SGHRS, CDR2 YFSETQ, per germline. The CDR3 has 15 amino acids. The CDR3 nucleotides are TGCGCCAGCAGCAAGGACGGCTCCTATAATTCACCCCTCCACTTT. It encodes CASSKDGSYNSPLHF.

This clonotype was detected a few times. The gene calls are TRBV2 and TRBJ1-2; TRBD1 aligns across 9 bases. V gave up 8 bases and J gave up 7 bases; unmatched junction bases: 8. This CDR3 is 13 amino acids long. Germline CDR1 reads SNHLY; CDR2 reads FYNNEI. Here the CDR3 DNA reads TGTGCCAGCTCAGGACAGGGGTTTGGTGGCTACACCTTC. As protein: CASSGQGFGGYTF.

The chain couples TRBV25-1 to TRBJ2-3; 7 bases map to TRBD2. The V gene end was trimmed by 1 base and the J gene end by 4 bases; junction bases not matched to a gene: 5. CDR3 size: 15 residues. Germline V gene sequence: CDR1 MGHDK, CDR2 SYGVNS. This chain's CDR3 is CASSELPGRADTQYF. The CDR3 DNA reads as TGTGCCAGCAGTGAATTGCCGGGGAGGGCAGATACGCAGTATTTT. The variable domain in full, completed from reference TRBV25-1 and TRBJ2-3, reads EADIYQTPRYLVIGTGKKITLECSQTMGHDKMYWYQQDPGMELHLIHYSYGVNSTEKGDLSSESTVSRIRTEHFPLTLESARPSHTSQYLCASSELPGRADTQYFGPGTRLTVL.

J is TRBJ2-5 and V is TRBV24-1, with D tentatively TRBD1 or TRBD2 (5 bases each). Germline loops: CDR1 KGHDR, CDR2 SFDVKD. This CDR3 contains 14 residues. V gave up 0 bases and J gave up 5 bases, with 9 bases separating them. The CDR3 protein is CATSDLEGTETQYF. CDR3 bases: TGTGCCACCAGTGATTTGGAGGGGACGGAGACCCAGTACTTC.

The V gene is TRBV19, the J gene TRBJ1-1; 7 nucleotides agree with TRBD1. Trimming at V came to 7 bases and at J to 4 bases, leaving 3 bases not matched to a gene. The CDR3 is made up of 12 amino acids. Germline V lookup: CDR1 LNHDA, CDR2 SQIVND (reference sequence). DNA for the CDR3: TGTGCCAGTACAGGGGGAGGCACTGAAGCTTTCTTT. This gives the protein CASTGGGTEAFF.

The chain employs TRBV4-1 and TRBJ2-5; TRBD1 is a possible D gene (6 bases). This CDR3 spans 14 amino acids. In germline, CDR1 is MGHRA, CDR2 YSYEKL. The germline V and J ends were trimmed by 1 base and 3 bases, with 9 bases remaining between them. DNA for the CDR3: TGCGCCAGCAGCCAAGCGGACAGTAAAGAGACCCAGTACTTC. The encoded protein is CASSQADSKETQYF.

The chain has TRBV12-3 or TRBV12-4 and TRBJ1-6; no definite D call. V was clipped by 6 bases and J by 7 bases, with 16 bases between them. This CDR3 spans 15 amino acids. CDR3 amino acids: CASSLTPGENSPLHF. DNA for the CDR3: TGTGCCAGCAGCTTGACCCCTGGGGAGAATTCACCCCTCCACTTT.

This clonotype turned up a few times. The V and J genes are TRBV29-1 and TRBJ2-3; perhaps D is TRBD1 or TRBD2 (5 bases each). The CDR3 runs 14 residues. V gave up 4 bases and J gave up 2 bases, with 13 bases separating them. Germline V gene sequence: CDR1 SQVTM, CDR2 ANQGSEA. The CDR3 region is CSVVSGAYTDTQYF. The DNA for the CDR3 is TGCAGCGTTGTATCCGGGGCGTACACAGATACGCAGTATTTT.

This clonotype was counted a few times. The chain combines TRBV29-1 with TRBJ1-2; D ambiguous. The germline CDR1 and CDR2 sequences are SQVTM and ANQGSEA. There are 11 residues in the CDR3. Between the trimmed V and J ends, which lost 7 bases and 8 bases, there was a span of 14 bases. CDR3 in DNA: TGCAGCGCCAGATCGGGGAGCGGCTACACCTTC. Translated, it gives CSARSGSGYTF.